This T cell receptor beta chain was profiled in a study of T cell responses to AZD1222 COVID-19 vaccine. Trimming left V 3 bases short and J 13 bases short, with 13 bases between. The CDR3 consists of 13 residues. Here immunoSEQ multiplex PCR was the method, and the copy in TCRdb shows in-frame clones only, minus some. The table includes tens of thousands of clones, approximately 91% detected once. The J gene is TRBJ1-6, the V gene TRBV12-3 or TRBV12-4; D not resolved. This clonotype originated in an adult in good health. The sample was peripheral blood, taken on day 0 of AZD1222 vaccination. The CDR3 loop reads CASSFLARSPLHF. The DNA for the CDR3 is TGTGCCAGCAGTTTCCTGGCTAGAAGTCCCCTCCACTTT.